A selection of T cell receptor beta chains follows, all from one sample in a study of shared clonotypes between healthy human individuals. Using immunoSEQ multiplex PCR, the repertoire was profiled, and TCRdb retains in-frame clones only, with some absent. The sample holds about 2,100,000 clones; about 93% are singletons and the top ten take under 2%. Sample: naive CD8+ T cells from PBMCs. The source is a man aged 18 to 30 in good health. Some clones in this sample may be carry-over from other donors' samples. The CDR3 runs from the conserved cysteine through the conserved F or W. D genes are given only for firm matches. Clone size is shown for a subset of rows, as once, few, many or a class of expanded clone.

V gene,clone size,D gene,J gene,CDR3 DNA,CDR3 protein
TRBV27,.,.,TRBJ1-5,TGTGCCAGCAGCCAACATCATAGCAATCAGCCCCAGCATTTT,CASSQHHSNQPQHF
TRBV9,.,.,TRBJ2-6,TGTGCCAGCAGCGTAGTGGTTGGGGCCAACGTCCTGACTTTC,CASSVVVGANVLTF
TRBV5-4,.,TRBD2,TRBJ2-7,TGTGCCAGCAGCGGACCGGGACTAGCGGGAGACGAGCAGTACTTC,CASSGPGLAGDEQYF
TRBV7-9,few,.,TRBJ2-2,TGTGCCAGCAGCTTTGCGGGATCTTTCACCGGGGAGCTGTTTTTT,CASSFAGSFTGELFF
TRBV11-2,once,.,TRBJ1-3,TGTGCCAGCAGCTCGACCAGATTCACTGGAAACACCATATATTTT,CASSSTRFTGNTIYF
TRBV9,.,TRBD2,TRBJ2-3,TGTGCCAGCAGCCTAAGGACTAGCGGGACCCCAGATACGCAGTATTTT,CASSLRTSGTPDTQYF
TRBV19,.,.,TRBJ1-1,TGTGCCAGTAGTGCCGGACACCCGAACACTGAAGCTTTCTTT,CASSAGHPNTEAFF
TRBV4-2,.,.,TRBJ2-7,TGTGCCAGCGGGGAGTTGGAGGGAACCTACGAGCAGTACTTC,CASGELEGTYEQYF
TRBV30,.,.,TRBJ2-7,TGTGCCTGGAGTTCCCATTCAGGTCGCCGGGACGAGCAGTACTTC,CAWSSHSGRRDEQYF
TRBV28,.,TRBD1,TRBJ2-7,TGTGCCAGCAGTTTCCTCGACAGGGACGAGCAGTACTTC,CASSFLDRDEQYF
TRBV19,.,.,TRBJ1-1,TGTGCCAGTAGAACCCTTAGGCAGGGGACCCTTCGCAACACTGAAGCTTTCTTT,CASRTLRQGTLRNTEAFF
TRBV7-8,.,.,TRBJ1-2,TGTGCCAGCAGCCTGACCACCCGAACGGGGAGGGATGGCTACACCTTC,CASSLTTRTGRDGYTF
TRBV9,.,.,TRBJ2-7,TGTGCCAGCAGCGTAGGTCGGTTAGGCGAGCAGTACTTC,CASSVGRLGEQYF
TRBV7-2,.,TRBD1,TRBJ2-5,TGTGCCAGCAGCTCGACAGGGGGCTGGGAGACCCAGTACTTC,CASSSTGGWETQYF
TRBV10-3,.,TRBD1,TRBJ2-7,TGTGCCATCAGCAACGGGACAGCTTCCTACGAGCAGTACTTC,CAISNGTASYEQYF
TRBV13,.,.,TRBJ1-4,TGTGCCAGCAGCACCACAGGTGCAACTAATGAAAAACTGTTTTTT,CASSTTGATNEKLFF
TRBV14,.,.,TRBJ1-1,TGTGCCAGCCGCCCCGCGGGCATGAACACTGAAGCTTTCTTT,CASRPAGMNTEAFF
TRBV2,.,.,TRBJ2-2,TGTGCCAGCAGTGAAAAAAGTTTCGGGGAGCTGTTTTTT,CASSEKSFGELFF
TRBV5-8,once,TRBD1,TRBJ2-3,TGTGCCAGCAGCTTGTGGGACAGGGGGATCACAGATACGCAGTATTTT,CASSLWDRGITDTQYF
TRBV7-2,.,.,TRBJ2-1,TGTGCCAGCAGCTTCCTTTTCGGGGGTTCGGCCTACAATGAGCAGTTCTTC,CASSFLFGGSAYNEQFF
TRBV2,once,.,TRBJ2-1,TGTGCCAGCAGGGAGGACGGGAATGAGCAGTTCTTC,CASREDGNEQFF
TRBV28,.,.,TRBJ2-7,TGTGCCAGCAGTTTGGAGCTATCGGACAGCTCCTACGAGCAGTACTTC,CASSLELSDSSYEQYF
TRBV27,.,.,TRBJ2-7,TGTGCCAGCGCCTTGAGCCCGGCTGCCTACGAGCAGTACTTC,CASALSPAAYEQYF
TRBV7-2,.,TRBD1,TRBJ2-5,TGTGCCAGCAGCCCCCACAGGGGGAGCGCGAGGACCCAGTACTTC,CASSPHRGSARTQYF
TRBV15,few,.,TRBJ2-7,TGTGCCACCAGCGACAGGACTATTGTTCGCGAGCAGTACTTC,CATSDRTIVREQYF
TRBV6-5,.,TRBD1,TRBJ2-7,TGTGCCAGCAGTAAGCCTGGACAGGGGCGGTACGAGCAGTACTTC,CASSKPGQGRYEQYF
TRBV5-4,few,.,TRBJ1-1,TGTGCCAGCAGCAACCGAGGGACGAACACTGAAGCTTTCTTT,CASSNRGTNTEAFF
TRBV7-9,.,.,TRBJ2-1,TGTGCCAGCAGCTCTGGACTTCGCAGCAATGAGCAGTTCTTC,CASSSGLRSNEQFF
TRBV7-9,.,.,TRBJ2-2,TGTGCCAGCAGCTTAGTAAGAGTTCCGAACACCGGGGAGCTGTTTTTT,CASSLVRVPNTGELFF
TRBV19,.,.,TRBJ1-5,TGTGCCAGTACCCCTTTGGGGGCCAGCAATCAGCCCCAGCATTTT,CASTPLGASNQPQHF
TRBV10-2,.,.,TRBJ1-2,TGCGCCAGCAGGAACAGGGAGGACCGGGGCTACACCTTC,CASRNREDRGYTF
TRBV2,.,TRBD2,TRBJ2-1,TGTGCCAGCGCCTCTGTGACTAGCGAAGGTGAGCAGTTCTTC,CASASVTSEGEQFF
TRBV30,.,.,TRBJ1-1,TGTGCCTGGGATGGCGGGATAAGCCTGAACACTGAAGCTTTCTTT,CAWDGGISLNTEAFF
TRBV28,.,.,TRBJ2-1,TGTGCCAGCAGTTTATGGCGCGGGCCCCAATCAAATGAGCAGTTCTTC,CASSLWRGPQSNEQFF
TRBV7-8,.,.,TRBJ1-1,TGTGCCAGCAGCTTAGGTACAGCCCACTACTCGATTGCTGCGAACACTGAAGCTTTCTTT,CASSLGTAHYSIAANTEAFF
TRBV27,.,TRBD1,TRBJ2-2,TGTGCCAGCAGTTTATACCCACCTCCAGGGGGCAAATCGGCCGGGGAGCTGTTTTTT,CASSLYPPPGGKSAGELFF
TRBV5-4,once,TRBD1,TRBJ1-2,TGTGCCAGCAGTTTTGACAGGGGATTTAACTATGGCTACACCTTC,CASSFDRGFNYGYTF
TRBV9,.,TRBD2,TRBJ2-7,TGTGCCAGCAGCGTCGCGGGGGGGACCTACGAGCAGTACTTC,CASSVAGGTYEQYF
TRBV9,.,.,TRBJ1-5,TGTGCCAGCAGCGCCACCGACCTTCATGAGCCCCAGCATTTT,CASSATDLHEPQHF
TRBV5-1,.,.,TRBJ2-7,TGCGCCAGCAGCGATAGCTTCTCAGTCTCCTACGAGCAGTACTTC,CASSDSFSVSYEQYF
TRBV7-9,.,.,TRBJ1-3,TGTGCCAGCAGCATACCGGGACTGATCTCTGGAAACACCATATATTTT,CASSIPGLISGNTIYF
TRBV5-6,.,TRBD1,TRBJ2-7,TGTGCCAGCAGCGCCGGAACCGGGACAGTCTACGAGCAGTACTTC,CASSAGTGTVYEQYF
TRBV4-1,.,.,TRBJ2-1,TGCGCCAGCAGCCTCCGTAGGGGTATGAATGAGCAGTTCTTC,CASSLRRGMNEQFF
TRBV28,once,.,TRBJ2-2,TGTGCCAGCAGTTTTAAGGCCCGGACGAACACCGGGGAGCTGTTTTTT,CASSFKARTNTGELFF
TRBV5-6,.,.,TRBJ1-2,TGTGCCAGCAGCTTGGCCAATGTTAACTATGGCTACACCTTC,CASSLANVNYGYTF
TRBV7-9,.,.,TRBJ1-5,TGTGCCAGCAGCTTGGGAGGGCTAAATCAGCCCCAGCATTTT,CASSLGGLNQPQHF
TRBV28,.,TRBD1,TRBJ2-7,TGTGCCAGCAGCATAGACAGGGGGCCCTACGAGCAGTACTTC,CASSIDRGPYEQYF
TRBV4-1,.,.,TRBJ2-7,TGCGCCAGCAGCCTGGTCAGGGGAGGGGAGCAGTACTTC,CASSLVRGGEQYF
TRBV5-1,.,.,TRBJ1-5,TGCGCCAGCAGAGAGTCCTCTAATCAGCCCCAGCATTTT,CASRESSNQPQHF
TRBV27,.,TRBD2,TRBJ2-7,TGTGCCAGCAGTTCTTTAAGCGGGGGTGAGCAGTACTTC,CASSSLSGGEQYF
TRBV11-2,.,TRBD2,TRBJ2-1,TGTGCCAGCAGCTTATTAGCGGGCTCCTACAATGAGCAGTTCTTC,CASSLLAGSYNEQFF
TRBV5-1,.,.,TRBJ2-7,TGCGCCAGCAGCTTATTAGGGGAGGTCTACGAGCAGTACTTC,CASSLLGEVYEQYF
TRBV4-2,.,TRBD2,TRBJ2-3,TGTGCCAGCAGCCAAGGGCTAGCGGGAGGGCACACAGATACGCAGTATTTT,CASSQGLAGGHTDTQYF
TRBV4-1,.,.,TRBJ2-7,TGCGCCAGCAGCCAGGCCACAGGGTATCACGAGCAGTACTTC,CASSQATGYHEQYF
TRBV27,.,.,TRBJ2-2,TGTGCCAGCAGTTTATACGGGACTGGGGGGACCGGGGAGCTGTTTTTT,CASSLYGTGGTGELFF
TRBV28,.,.,TRBJ1-2,TGTGCCAGCAGTTTAGTTTACAACTATGGCTACACCTTC,CASSLVYNYGYTF